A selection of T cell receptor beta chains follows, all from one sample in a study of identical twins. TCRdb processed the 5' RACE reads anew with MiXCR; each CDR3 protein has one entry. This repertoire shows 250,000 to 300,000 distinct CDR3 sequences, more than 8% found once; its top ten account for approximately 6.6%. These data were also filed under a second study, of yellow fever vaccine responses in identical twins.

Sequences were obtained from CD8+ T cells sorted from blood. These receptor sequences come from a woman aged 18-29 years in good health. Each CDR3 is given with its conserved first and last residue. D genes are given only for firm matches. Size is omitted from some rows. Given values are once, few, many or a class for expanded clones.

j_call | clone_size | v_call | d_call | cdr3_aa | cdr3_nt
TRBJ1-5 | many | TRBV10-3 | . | CAISETLWKGSYNQPQHF | TGTGCCATCAGTGAAACCCTCTGGAAGGGTTCATACAATCAGCCCCAGCATTTT
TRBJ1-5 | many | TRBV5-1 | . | CASSLGVDDQPQHF | TGCGCCAGCAGCTTGGGTGTAGACGATCAGCCCCAGCATTTT
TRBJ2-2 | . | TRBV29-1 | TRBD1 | CSVVGQGANTGELFF | TGCAGCGTTGTTGGACAGGGGGCGAACACCGGGGAGCTGTTTTTT
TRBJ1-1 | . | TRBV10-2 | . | CASRDFPNTEAFF | TGCGCCAGCAGGGACTTCCCGAACACTGAAGCTTTCTTT
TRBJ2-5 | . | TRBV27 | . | CASSFTVGQGTQYF | TGTGCCAGCAGTTTTACAGTGGGGCAAGGGACCCAGTACTTC
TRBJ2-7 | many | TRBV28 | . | CASSTQVDSLFYEQYF | TGTGCCAGCAGTACGCAGGTGGATAGTCTCTTCTACGAGCAGTACTTC
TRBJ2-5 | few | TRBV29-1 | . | CSVEMSGKGPQETQYF | TGCAGCGTTGAAATGTCGGGGAAGGGTCCCCAAGAGACCCAGTACTTC
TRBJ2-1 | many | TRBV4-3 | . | CASSPTFLAEQFF | TGCGCCAGCAGCCCCACCTTTCTGGCGGAGCAGTTCTTC
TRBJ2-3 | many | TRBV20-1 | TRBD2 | CSARDWWAGGASDTQYF | TGCAGTGCTAGAGACTGGTGGGCGGGAGGCGCGTCGGATACGCAGTATTTT
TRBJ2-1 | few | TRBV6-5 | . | CASSYGPISYNEQFF | TGTGCCAGCAGTTATGGACCGATCTCCTACAATGAGCAGTTCTTC
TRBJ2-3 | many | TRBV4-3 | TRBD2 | CASSQERELTDTQYF | TGCGCCAGCAGCCAAGAGCGGGAGTTGACAGATACGCAGTATTTT
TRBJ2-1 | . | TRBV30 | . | CAWRGVHEQFF | TGTGCCTGGAGAGGGGTCCATGAGCAGTTCTTC
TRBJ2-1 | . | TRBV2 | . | CASSDGPAKYEQFF | TGTGCCAGCAGTGACGGTCCCGCTAAATATGAGCAGTTCTTC
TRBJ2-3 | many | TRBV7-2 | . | CASRPSGGDTQYF | TGTGCCAGCAGACCATCAGGGGGGGATACGCAGTATTTT
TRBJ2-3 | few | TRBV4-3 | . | CASSPGTSDTQYF | TGCGCCAGCAGTCCCGGGACATCAGATACGCAGTATTTT
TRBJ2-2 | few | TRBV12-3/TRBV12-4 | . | CASSPSGNTGELFF | TGTGCCAGCAGTCCCAGCGGGAACACCGGGGAGCTGTTTTTT
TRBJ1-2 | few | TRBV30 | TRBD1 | CAWSRGTADGYTF | TGTGCCTGGAGCCGCGGGACAGCGGATGGCTACACCTTC
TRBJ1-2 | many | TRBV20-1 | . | CSAPTTGVFSHF | TGCAGTGCTCCCACGACTGGGGTTTTCTCTCACTTC
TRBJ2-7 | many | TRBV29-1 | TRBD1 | CSAKGAPLSYEQYF | TGCAGCGCAAAGGGGGCCCCCCTCTCCTACGAGCAGTACTTC
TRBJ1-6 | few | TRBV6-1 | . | CASSVGTSGRGSPLHF | TGTGCCAGCAGTGTCGGGACCTCCGGACGGGGTTCACCCCTCCACTTT
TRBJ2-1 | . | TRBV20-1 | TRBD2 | CSASRLAAGNEQFF | TGCAGTGCTAGCAGGCTAGCGGCGGGTAATGAGCAGTTCTTC
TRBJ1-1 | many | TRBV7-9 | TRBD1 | CASSLLTGGLTEAFF | TGTGCCAGCAGCTTACTTACAGGGGGCCTCACTGAAGCTTTCTTT
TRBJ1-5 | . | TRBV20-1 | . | CSAAGLQQPQHF | TGCAGTGCTGCGGGACTTCAACAGCCCCAGCATTTT
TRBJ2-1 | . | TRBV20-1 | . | CSATWDFSGTIQDNEQFF | TGCAGTGCTACCTGGGACTTCTCCGGGACAATCCAAGACAATGAGCAGTTCTTC
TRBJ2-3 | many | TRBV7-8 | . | CASSSRLPAVDTQYF | TGTGCCAGCAGCTCCCGACTCCCCGCAGTAGATACGCAGTATTTT
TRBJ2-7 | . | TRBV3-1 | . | CASSQVSDGAYEQYF | TGTGCCAGCAGCCAAGTCTCGGACGGAGCCTACGAGCAGTACTTC
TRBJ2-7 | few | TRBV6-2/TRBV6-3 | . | CASSYSVSYEQYF | TGTGCCAGCAGTTACTCGGTGTCCTACGAGCAGTACTTC
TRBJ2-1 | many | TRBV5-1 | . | CASSFLQRNVYNEQFF | TGCGCCAGCAGCTTTCTACAGCGGAACGTCTACAATGAGCAGTTCTTC
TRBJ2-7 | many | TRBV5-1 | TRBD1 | CASRGTGSYEQYF | TGTGCCAGCAGAGGGACAGGGTCCTACGAGCAGTACTTC
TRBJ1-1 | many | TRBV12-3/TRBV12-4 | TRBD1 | CASSQTGGVGTEAFF | TGTGCCAGCAGTCAAACAGGGGGCGTTGGCACTGAAGCTTTCTTT
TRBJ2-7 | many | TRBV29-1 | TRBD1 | CSARTGRSYEQYF | TGCAGCGCCAGGACAGGGAGATCCTACGAGCAGTACTTC
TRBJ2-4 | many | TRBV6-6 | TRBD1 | CASRGQVEDIQYF | TGTGCCAGCAGGGGACAGGTAGAGGACATTCAGTACTTC
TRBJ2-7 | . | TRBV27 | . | CASSTPPGLPSYEQYF | TGTGCCAGCAGTACTCCACCGGGACTCCCCTCCTACGAGCAGTACTTC
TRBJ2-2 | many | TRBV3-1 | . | CASSQESRAGELFF | TGTGCCAGCAGCCAAGAATCGAGGGCCGGGGAGCTGTTTTTT
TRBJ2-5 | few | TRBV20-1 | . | CSAFGVEFQETQYF | TGCAGTGCTTTCGGAGTGGAATTCCAAGAGACCCAGTACTTC
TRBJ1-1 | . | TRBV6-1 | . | CASSGKFNTEAFF | TGTGCCAGCAGTGGAAAATTTAACACTGAAGCTTTCTTT
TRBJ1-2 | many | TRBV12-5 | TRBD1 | CASGLTGPPYTF | TGTGCTAGTGGCCTGACAGGGCCACCCTACACCTTC
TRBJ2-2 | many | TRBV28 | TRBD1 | CASSSDRGLTGELFF | TGTGCCAGCAGTTCCGACAGGGGATTAACCGGGGAGCTGTTTTTT
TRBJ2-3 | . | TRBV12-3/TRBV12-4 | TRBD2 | CASSYGLAGDTDTQYF | TGTGCCAGCAGTTACGGACTAGCGGGAGACACAGATACGCAGTATTTT
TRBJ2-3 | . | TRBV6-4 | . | CASSEGHHSTDTQYF | TGTGCCAGCAGTGAGGGACACCATAGCACAGATACGCAGTATTTT